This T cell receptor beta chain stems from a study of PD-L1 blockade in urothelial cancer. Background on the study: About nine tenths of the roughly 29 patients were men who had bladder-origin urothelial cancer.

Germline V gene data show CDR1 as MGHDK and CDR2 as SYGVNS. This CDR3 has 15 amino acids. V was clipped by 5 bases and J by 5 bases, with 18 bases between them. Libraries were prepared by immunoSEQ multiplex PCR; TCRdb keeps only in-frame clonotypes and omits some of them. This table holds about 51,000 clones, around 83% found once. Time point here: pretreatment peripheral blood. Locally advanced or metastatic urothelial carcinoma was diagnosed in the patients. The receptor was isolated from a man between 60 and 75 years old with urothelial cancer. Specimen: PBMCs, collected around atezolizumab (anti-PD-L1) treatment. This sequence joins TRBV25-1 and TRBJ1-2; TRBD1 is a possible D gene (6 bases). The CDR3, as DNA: TGTGCCAGCAGTCATCCGGGGCAGGGGTTTTATGGCTACACCTTC. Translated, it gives CASSHPGQGFYGYTF.